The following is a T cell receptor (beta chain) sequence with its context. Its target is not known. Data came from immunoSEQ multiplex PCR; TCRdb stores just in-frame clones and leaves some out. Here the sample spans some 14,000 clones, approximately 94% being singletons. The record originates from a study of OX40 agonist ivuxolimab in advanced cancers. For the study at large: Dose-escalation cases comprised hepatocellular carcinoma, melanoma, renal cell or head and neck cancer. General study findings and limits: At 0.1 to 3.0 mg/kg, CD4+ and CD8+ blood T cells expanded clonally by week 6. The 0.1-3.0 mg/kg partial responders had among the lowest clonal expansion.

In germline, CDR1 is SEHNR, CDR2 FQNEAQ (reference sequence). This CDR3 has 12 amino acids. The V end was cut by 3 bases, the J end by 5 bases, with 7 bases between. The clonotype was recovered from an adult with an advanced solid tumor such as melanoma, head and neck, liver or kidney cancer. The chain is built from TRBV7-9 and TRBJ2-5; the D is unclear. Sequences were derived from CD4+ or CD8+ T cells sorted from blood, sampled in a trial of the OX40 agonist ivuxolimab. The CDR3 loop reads CASSFTDETQYF. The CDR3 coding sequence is TGTGCCAGCAGCTTTACGGACGAGACCCAGTACTTC.